This is a list of T cell receptor beta chains from one sample in a study of shared clonotypes between healthy human individuals. Using immunoSEQ multiplex PCR, the repertoire was profiled, and TCRdb retains in-frame clones only, with some absent. The data show roughly 2.1 million clones, with roughly 91% seen just once and roughly 1.7% held by the top ten. Material for sequencing was naive CD8+ T cells from PBMCs. All receptors come from a man aged 18-30 years in good health. Some clones in this sample may be carry-over from other donors' samples. Both conserved end residues are part of each CDR3. The D gene is left open where the match is weak. A clone size is listed for some rows: how often the clone was seen (once, few, many), or a class if it is expanded.

CDR3: CATQDSDTGELFF
DNA: TGTGCCACCCAGGACAGTGACACCGGGGAGCTGTTTTTT
J: TRBJ2-2
D: NA
V: TRBV27
size: NA

CDR3: CASSQDHRVGYNSPLHF
DNA: TGCGCCAGCAGCCAAGATCATCGAGTGGGGTATAATTCACCCCTCCACTTT
J: TRBJ1-6
D: NA
V: TRBV4-1
size: NA

CDR3: CASSQRLAGYEQYF
DNA: TGTGCCAGCAGCCAACGGCTAGCGGGATACGAGCAGTACTTC
J: TRBJ2-7
D: TRBD2
V: TRBV14
size: once

CDR3: CASSLHGRGISYEQYF
DNA: TGTGCCAGCAGCTTACACGGCAGGGGGATCTCCTACGAGCAGTACTTC
J: TRBJ2-7
D: TRBD1
V: TRBV7-3
size: NA

CDR3: CASSAQGTTEAFF
DNA: TGTGCCAGCAGCGCCCAGGGTACCACTGAAGCTTTCTTT
J: TRBJ1-1
D: NA
V: TRBV9
size: NA

CDR3: CASSQALRRERSTGELFF
DNA: TGTGCCAGCAGCCAAGCCCTCCGCCGGGAGAGATCCACCGGGGAGCTGTTTTTT
J: TRBJ2-2
D: NA
V: TRBV4-2
size: few

CDR3: CASSEGWGLSQPQHF
DNA: TGTGCCAGCAGTGAAGGGTGGGGGTTGAGTCAGCCCCAGCATTTT
J: TRBJ1-5
D: NA
V: TRBV6-1
size: NA

CDR3: CASSSNAFPLAGYNEQFF
DNA: TGTGCCAGCAGTTCAAATGCCTTTCCACTAGCGGGGTACAATGAGCAGTTCTTC
J: TRBJ2-1
D: TRBD2
V: TRBV28
size: NA

CDR3: CALRDTNWNEQFF
DNA: TGTGCCCTCCGGGACACCAACTGGAATGAGCAGTTCTTC
J: TRBJ2-1
D: NA
V: TRBV27
size: few

CDR3: CASSLIGGLAGAKDNEQFF
DNA: TGTGCCAGCAGCTTAATTGGTGGACTAGCGGGAGCGAAGGACAATGAGCAGTTCTTC
J: TRBJ2-1
D: TRBD2
V: TRBV7-3
size: NA

CDR3: CASSQGGGGLITYEQYF
DNA: TGCGCCAGCAGCCAAGGCGGGGGAGGGCTCATAACCTACGAGCAGTACTTC
J: TRBJ2-7
D: TRBD2
V: TRBV4-1
size: NA

CDR3: CASSPEVRDTQYF
DNA: TGCGCCAGCAGCCCGGAGGTGAGAGATACGCAGTATTTT
J: TRBJ2-3
D: NA
V: TRBV5-1
size: NA

CDR3: CASSMYGTGGFYEQYF
DNA: TGTGCCAGTAGTATGTATGGGACAGGGGGCTTCTACGAGCAGTACTTC
J: TRBJ2-7
D: TRBD1
V: TRBV19
size: NA

CDR3: CASRGGRDYEQYF
DNA: TGTGCCAGCAGGGGAGGCAGGGACTACGAGCAGTACTTC
J: TRBJ2-7
D: NA
V: TRBV7-9
size: NA

CDR3: CATSLGGKRYGYTF
DNA: TGTGCCACCAGCCTAGGGGGGAAACGATATGGCTACACCTTC
J: TRBJ1-2
D: NA
V: TRBV15
size: NA

CDR3: CASSAGGWEKLFF
DNA: TGTGCCAGCAGTGCCGGTGGCTGGGAAAAACTGTTTTTT
J: TRBJ1-4
D: NA
V: TRBV25-1
size: NA

CDR3: CATSRARERVEQYF
DNA: TGTGCCACCAGCAGAGCTAGGGAGCGGGTCGAGCAGTACTTC
J: TRBJ2-7
D: NA
V: TRBV15
size: NA

CDR3: CASKTVRGTQYF
DNA: TGTGCCAGTAAAACGGTCAGGGGTACGCAGTATTTT
J: TRBJ2-3
D: NA
V: TRBV19
size: NA